The clone carrying this T cell receptor (beta chain) was observed many times. Its antigen is as yet unknown. The data were obtained in a study of neurological immune-mediated disorders. V was pared by 0 bases and J by 9 bases, with 10 bases of the junction left unmatched. The germline gives CDR1 DFQATT, CDR2 SNEGSKA (reference sequence). The CDR3 has 16 residues. Study-wide results and caveats: Multiple sclerosis was found to have the least TCR clonal expansion, below healthy controls, and HTLV-1-associated myelopathy the most.

TCRdb itself ran the 5' RACE reads through MiXCR, one entry per CDR3 protein. In the table there are about 3,900 distinct CDR3 sequences, around a third of which are singletons. What was sequenced was CD8+ T cells from blood. This clonotype originated in a man in his forties or fifties with HTLV-1-associated myelopathy (HAM/TSP). The chain joins TRBV20-1 to TRBJ2-1, with 11 bases lining up with TRBD2. In DNA form, the CDR3 reads TGCAGTGCTAGAGATAGGGCACTAGCGGGGGTTCGTGAGCAGTTCTTC. It specifies CSARDRALAGVREQFF.